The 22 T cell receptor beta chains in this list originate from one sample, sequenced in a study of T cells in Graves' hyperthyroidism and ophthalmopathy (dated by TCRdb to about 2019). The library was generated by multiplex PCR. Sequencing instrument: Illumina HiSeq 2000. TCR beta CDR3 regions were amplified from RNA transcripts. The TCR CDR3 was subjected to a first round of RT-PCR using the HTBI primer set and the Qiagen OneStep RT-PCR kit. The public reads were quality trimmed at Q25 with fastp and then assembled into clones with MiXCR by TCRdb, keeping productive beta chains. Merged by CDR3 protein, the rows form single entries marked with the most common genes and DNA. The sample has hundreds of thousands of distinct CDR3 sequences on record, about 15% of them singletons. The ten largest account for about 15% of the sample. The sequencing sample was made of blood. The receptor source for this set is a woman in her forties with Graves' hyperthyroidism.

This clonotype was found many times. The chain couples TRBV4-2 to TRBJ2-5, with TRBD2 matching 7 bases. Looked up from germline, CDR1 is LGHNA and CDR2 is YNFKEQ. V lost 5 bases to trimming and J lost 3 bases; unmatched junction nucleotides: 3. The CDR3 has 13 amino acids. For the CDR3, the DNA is TGTGCCAGCAGCTCAGGACTAGAAGAGACCCAGTACTTC. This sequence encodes CASSSGLEETQYF.

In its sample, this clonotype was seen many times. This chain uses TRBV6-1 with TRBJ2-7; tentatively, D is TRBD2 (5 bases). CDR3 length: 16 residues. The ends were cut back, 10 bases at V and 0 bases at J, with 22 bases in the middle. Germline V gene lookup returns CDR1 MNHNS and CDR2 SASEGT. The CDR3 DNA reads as TGTGCCATACTACCTAAGGCGGGCCCAAGCTCCTACGAGCAGTACTTC. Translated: CAILPKAGPSSYEQYF.

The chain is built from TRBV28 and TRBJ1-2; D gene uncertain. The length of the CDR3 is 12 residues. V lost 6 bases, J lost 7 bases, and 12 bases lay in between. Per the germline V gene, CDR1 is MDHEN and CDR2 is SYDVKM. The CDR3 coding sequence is TGTGCCAGCAGACAATCAAAGGTTGGCTACACCTTC. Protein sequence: CASRQSKVGYTF.

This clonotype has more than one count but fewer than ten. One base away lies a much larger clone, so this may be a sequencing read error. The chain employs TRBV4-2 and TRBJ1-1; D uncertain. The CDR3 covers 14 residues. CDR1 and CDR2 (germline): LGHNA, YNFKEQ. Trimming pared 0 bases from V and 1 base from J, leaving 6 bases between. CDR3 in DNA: TGTGCCAGCAGCCAAGAAAAGGCGAACACTGAAGCTTTCTTT. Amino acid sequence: CASSQEKANTEAFF.

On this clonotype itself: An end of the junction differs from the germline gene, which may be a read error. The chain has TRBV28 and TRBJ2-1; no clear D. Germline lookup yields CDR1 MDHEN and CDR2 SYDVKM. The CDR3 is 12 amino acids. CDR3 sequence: CVSSLWGNEQFF. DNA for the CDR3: TGTGTCAGCAGTTTATGGGGCAATGAGCAGTTCTTC.

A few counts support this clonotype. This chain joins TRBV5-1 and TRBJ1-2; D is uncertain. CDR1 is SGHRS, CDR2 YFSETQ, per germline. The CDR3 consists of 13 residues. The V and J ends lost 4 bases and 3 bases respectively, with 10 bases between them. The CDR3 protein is CASSPESHYGYTF. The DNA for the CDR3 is TGCGCCAGCAGCCCTGAAAGTCACTATGGCTACACCTTC.

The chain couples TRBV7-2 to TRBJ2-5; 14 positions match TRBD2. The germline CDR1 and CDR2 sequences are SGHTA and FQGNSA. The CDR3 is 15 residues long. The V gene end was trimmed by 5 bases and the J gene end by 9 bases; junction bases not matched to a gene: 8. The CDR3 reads CASSARLAGGSPQYF. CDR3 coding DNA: TGTGCCAGCAGCGCCCGACTAGCGGGAGGGTCGCCCCAGTACTTC.

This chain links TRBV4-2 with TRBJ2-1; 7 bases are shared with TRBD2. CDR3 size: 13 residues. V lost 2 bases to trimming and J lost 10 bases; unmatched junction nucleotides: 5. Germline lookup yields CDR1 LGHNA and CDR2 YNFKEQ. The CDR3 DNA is TGTGCCAGCAGCCAACACCTCGGGGGGGAGCAGTTCTTC. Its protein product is CASSQHLGGEQFF.

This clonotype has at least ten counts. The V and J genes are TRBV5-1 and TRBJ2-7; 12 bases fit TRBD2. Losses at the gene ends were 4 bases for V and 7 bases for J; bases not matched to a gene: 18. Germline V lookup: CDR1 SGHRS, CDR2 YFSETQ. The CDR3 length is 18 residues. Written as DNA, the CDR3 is TGCGCCAGCAGCAAGAACAATTACAGGACTAGCGGGATTGGGGAGCAGTACTTC. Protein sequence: CASSKNNYRTSGIGEQYF.

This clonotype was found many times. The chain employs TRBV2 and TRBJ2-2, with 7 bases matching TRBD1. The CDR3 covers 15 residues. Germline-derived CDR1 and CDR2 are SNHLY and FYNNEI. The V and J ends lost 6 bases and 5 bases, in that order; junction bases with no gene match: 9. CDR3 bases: TGTGCCAGCAGCCGTGACAGGGTGTCTACCGGGGAGCTGTTTTTT. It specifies CASSRDRVSTGELFF.

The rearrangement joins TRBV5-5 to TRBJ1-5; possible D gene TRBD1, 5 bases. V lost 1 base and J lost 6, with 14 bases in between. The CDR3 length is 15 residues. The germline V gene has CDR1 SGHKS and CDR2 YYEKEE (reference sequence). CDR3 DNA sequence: TGTGCCAGCAGCTTGTCTCCGGGGGAAGGTCAGCCCCAGCATTTT. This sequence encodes CASSLSPGEGQPQHF.

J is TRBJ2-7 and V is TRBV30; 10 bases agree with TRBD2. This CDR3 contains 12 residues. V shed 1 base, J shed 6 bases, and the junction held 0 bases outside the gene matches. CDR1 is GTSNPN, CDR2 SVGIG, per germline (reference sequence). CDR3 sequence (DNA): TGTGCCTGGAGTGGGACTAGCGGCGAGCAGTACTTC. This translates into CAWSGTSGEQYF.

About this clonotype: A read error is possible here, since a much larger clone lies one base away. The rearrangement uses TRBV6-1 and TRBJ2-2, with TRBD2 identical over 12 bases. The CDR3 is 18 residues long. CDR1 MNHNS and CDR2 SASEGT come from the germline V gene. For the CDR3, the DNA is TGTGCCAGCACCCCGCTAGCGGGAGGGCCTCGTGGCACCGGGGAGCTGGTTTTT. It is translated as CASTPLAGGPRGTGELVF.

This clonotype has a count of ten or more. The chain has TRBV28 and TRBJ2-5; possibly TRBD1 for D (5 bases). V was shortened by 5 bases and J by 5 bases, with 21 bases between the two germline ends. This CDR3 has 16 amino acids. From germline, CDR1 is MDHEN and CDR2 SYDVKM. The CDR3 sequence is CASSDTRTPESETQYF. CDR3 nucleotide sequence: TGTGCCAGCAGTGATACCCGGACACCCGAATCGGAGACCCAGTACTTC.

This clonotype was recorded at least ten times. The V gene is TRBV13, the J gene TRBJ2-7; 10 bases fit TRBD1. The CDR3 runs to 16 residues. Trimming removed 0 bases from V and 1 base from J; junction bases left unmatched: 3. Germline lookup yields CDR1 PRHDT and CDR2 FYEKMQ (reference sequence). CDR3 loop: CASSLGWDRGSYEQYF. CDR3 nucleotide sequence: TGTGCCAGCAGCTTAGGTTGGGACAGGGGATCCTACGAGCAGTACTTC.

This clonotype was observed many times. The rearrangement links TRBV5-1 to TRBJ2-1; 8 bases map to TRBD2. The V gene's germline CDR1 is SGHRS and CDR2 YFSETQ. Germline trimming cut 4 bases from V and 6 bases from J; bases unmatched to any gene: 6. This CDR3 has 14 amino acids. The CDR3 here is CASSPGLDLNEQFF. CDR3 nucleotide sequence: TGCGCCAGCAGCCCGGGACTAGACCTCAATGAGCAGTTCTTC.

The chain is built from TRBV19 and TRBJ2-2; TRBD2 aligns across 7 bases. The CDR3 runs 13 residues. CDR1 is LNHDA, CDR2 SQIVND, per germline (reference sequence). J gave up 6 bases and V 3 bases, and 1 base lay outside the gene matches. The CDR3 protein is CASSIAGAGELFF. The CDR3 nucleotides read TGTGCCAGTAGTATTGCGGGGGCCGGGGAGCTGTTTTTT.

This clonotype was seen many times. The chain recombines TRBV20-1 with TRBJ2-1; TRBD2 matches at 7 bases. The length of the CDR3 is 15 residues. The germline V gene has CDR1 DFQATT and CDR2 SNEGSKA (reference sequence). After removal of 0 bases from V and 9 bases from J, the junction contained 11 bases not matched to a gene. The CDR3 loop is CSARDPNLLAFEQFF. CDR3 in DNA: TGCAGTGCTAGAGATCCTAACTTACTAGCGTTTGAGCAGTTCTTC.

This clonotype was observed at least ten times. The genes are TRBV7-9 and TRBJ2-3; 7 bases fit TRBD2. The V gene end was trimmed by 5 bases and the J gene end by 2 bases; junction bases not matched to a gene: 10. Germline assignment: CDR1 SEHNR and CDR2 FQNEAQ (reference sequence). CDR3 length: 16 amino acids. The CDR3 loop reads CASSAPGLAVTDTQYF. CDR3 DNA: TGTGCCAGCAGCGCCCCAGGGCTAGCGGTCACAGATACGCAGTATTTT.

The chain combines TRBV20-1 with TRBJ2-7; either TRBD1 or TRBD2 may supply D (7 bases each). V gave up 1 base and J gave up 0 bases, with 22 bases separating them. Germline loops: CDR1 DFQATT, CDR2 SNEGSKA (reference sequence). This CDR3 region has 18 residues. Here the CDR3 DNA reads TGCAGTGCTAGAGTCTCAGGGGGGCGGGGGTTGAGCTCCTACGAGCAGTACTTC. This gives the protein CSARVSGGRGLSSYEQYF.

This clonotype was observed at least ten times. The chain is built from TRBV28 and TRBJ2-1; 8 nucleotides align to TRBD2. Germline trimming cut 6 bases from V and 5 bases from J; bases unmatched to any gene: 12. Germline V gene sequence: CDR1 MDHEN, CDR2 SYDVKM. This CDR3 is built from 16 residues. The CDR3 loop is CASRPREGLADNEQFF. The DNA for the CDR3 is TGTGCCAGCAGACCTCGGGAAGGACTAGCAGACAATGAGCAGTTCTTC.

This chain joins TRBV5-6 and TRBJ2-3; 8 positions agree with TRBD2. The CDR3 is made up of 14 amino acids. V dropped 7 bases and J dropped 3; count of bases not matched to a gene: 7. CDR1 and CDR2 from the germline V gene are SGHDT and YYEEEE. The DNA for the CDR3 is TGTGCCAGCGGGGGAAGCGGGAGTACAGATACGCAGTATTTT. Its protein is CASGGSGSTDTQYF.